Following are 18 T cell receptor beta chains from one sample sequenced in a study of shared clonotypes between healthy human individuals (dated by TCRdb to 2019 to 2021). Receptor amplification or capture employed the immunoSEQ multiplex PCR assay. This is the immuneACCESS table as TCRdb keeps it, with only in-frame sequences that have V and J called. A part of the clones is gone; compared with another copy, unresolved V genes explain less than half, and the rest is unexplained. The sample includes millions of clones, with over 85% observed a single time. Around 0.15% of the sample rests with the top ten. The material sequenced was naive CD4+ T cells sorted from blood. Sample cell subset or site, as interpreted from the label and publication: CD45RA+ positively selected. The source of these receptors is a man aged 18 to 29 in good health.

This chain uses TRBV19 with TRBJ2-2; 11 bases align to TRBD1. Trimming at V came to 4 bases and at J to 6 bases, leaving 1 base not matched to a gene. CDR3 size: 14 residues. Germline CDR1 and CDR2: LNHDA and SQIVND (reference sequence). CDR3 amino acids: CASSRGQGAGELFF. In DNA, the CDR3 is TGTGCCAGTAGTAGGGGACAGGGGGCCGGGGAGCTGTTTTTT.

The chain carries TRBV6-6 and TRBJ2-2; maybe TRBD2 (6 bases). There are 14 residues in the CDR3. CDR1 and CDR2 from the germline V gene are MNHNY and SVGAGI (reference sequence). The V end was cut by 7 bases, the J end by 5 bases, with 14 bases between. The CDR3 DNA is TGTGCCAGCACGCTCAGCGGGCTTACCGGGGAGCTGTTTTTT. It specifies CASTLSGLTGELFF.

This chain links TRBV5-1 with TRBJ1-2, with 11 bases fitting TRBD1. V lost 4 bases, J lost 8 bases, and 7 bases stayed unmatched. The CDR3 is 14 residues long. The V gene's germline CDR1 is SGHRS and CDR2 YFSETQ. CDR3 protein: CASSEGQGVGGYTF. The CDR3 nucleotides are TGCGCCAGCAGCGAGGGACAGGGGGTCGGCGGCTACACCTTC.

This clone was counted between two and nine times. The rearrangement uses TRBV2 and TRBJ2-7; D might be TRBD1 or TRBD2, each matching 5 bases. With 11 bases removed from V and 2 bases from J, the gap between germline ends came to 16 bases. The CDR3 loop spans 13 amino acids. CDR1 is SNHLY, CDR2 FYNNEI, per germline. The CDR3 region has the DNA TGTGCCTCACAACCCGGGGCACCCTACGAGCAGTACTTC. As protein: CASQPGAPYEQYF.

The gene calls are TRBV2 and TRBJ2-7; a weak D match, TRBD1 (5 bases). Trimming shortened V by 6 bases and J by 0 bases, and 15 bases separated the two germline ends. The germline gives CDR1 SNHLY, CDR2 FYNNEI. The length of the CDR3 is 15 residues. CDR3 in amino acids: CASRLTAVSSYEQYF. CDR3 DNA sequence: TGTGCCAGCAGGTTGACAGCTGTATCCTCCTACGAGCAGTACTTC.

The rearrangement uses TRBV5-4 and TRBJ2-2; 10 bases are shared with TRBD2. The V and J ends lost 6 bases and 9 bases, in that order; junction bases with no gene match: 14. The germline V gene has CDR1 SGHNT and CDR2 YYREEE (reference sequence). The CDR3 is 16 amino acids. The chain's CDR3 is CASTPGDLAGVRELFF. The CDR3, as DNA: TGTGCCAGCACCCCGGGGGACCTAGCGGGAGTAAGGGAGCTGTTTTTT. The variable domain in full, with the rest retrieved from reference TRBV5-4 and TRBJ2-2, is ETGVTQSPTHLIKTRGQQVTLRCSSQSGHNTVSWYQQALGQGPQFIFQYYREEENGRGNFPPRFSGLQFPNYSSELNVNALELDDSALYLCASTPGDLAGVRELFFGEGSRLTVL.

The chain carries TRBV13 and TRBJ2-5; the match to TRBD2 covers 9 bases. CDR3 length: 15 residues. Unmatched junction bases numbered 6, after V lost 5 bases and J lost 2 bases. CDR1 is PRHDT, CDR2 FYEKMQ, per germline (reference sequence). The CDR3 sequence: CASSLSGRPQETQYF. The CDR3 coding sequence is TGTGCCAGCAGCCTTAGCGGGAGACCTCAAGAGACCCAGTACTTC.

The chain carries TRBV7-5 and TRBJ1-5; the table's D call of TRBD1 was not tested on the DNA. TRBV7-5 is designated a pseudogene. The CDR3 spans 13 residues. CDR3: CARSFDRHQPQHF. In DNA form, the CDR3 reads TGTGCCAGAAGCTTCGACAGGCATCAGCCCCAGCATTTT.

This rearrangement joins TRBV10-3 to TRBJ2-7, with a weak D call TRBD1 (7 bases). Per the germline V gene, CDR1 is ENHRY and CDR2 is SYGVKD. The V end lost 6 bases, the J end lost 4 bases, and 19 bases lay between the germline ends. This CDR3 has 15 amino acids. CDR3 bases: TGTGCCATCAGCTTAGACTCTCAGGGGGGTTACGAGCAGTACTTC. It is translated as CAISLDSQGGYEQYF.

The CDR3 DNA reads as TGCGCCAGCAGCCGGAATCCGGGACAGGGAAATGAAAAACTGTTTTTT. Translated: CASSRNPGQGNEKLFF. The rearrangement joins TRBV4-1 to TRBJ1-4; 9 bases are shared with TRBD1. The CDR3 has 16 residues. Trimming cost V 4 bases and J 5 bases; bases outside gene matches: 8. Germline V gene lookup returns CDR1 MGHRA and CDR2 YSYEKL.

The chain uses TRBV6-5 and TRBJ2-7; no definite D call. The CDR3 runs to 11 residues. V lost 5 bases and J 5 bases, leaving 7 bases between the germline ends. Germline values: CDR1 MNHEY, CDR2 SVGAGI. CDR3 in amino acids: CASSTDHEQYF. Here the CDR3 DNA reads TGTGCCAGCAGTACCGACCACGAGCAGTACTTC.

V and J are TRBV6-5 and TRBJ1-5; no firm D call. Germline-derived CDR1 and CDR2 are MNHEY and SVGAGI. Trimming removed 6 bases from V and 0 bases from J, with 12 bases in between. CDR3 size: 15 residues. CDR3 protein: CASSARWVSNQPQHF. The CDR3 region has the DNA TGTGCCAGCAGCGCCCGGTGGGTTAGCAATCAGCCCCAGCATTTT.

The genes are TRBV5-5 and TRBJ2-7, with TRBD1 matching over 7 bases. The CDR3 runs 13 residues. The germline V gene has CDR1 SGHKS and CDR2 YYEKEE (reference sequence). Germline trimming cut 6 bases from V and 3 bases from J; bases unmatched to any gene: 6. CDR3 region: CASNQGVGYEQYF. DNA of the CDR3: TGTGCCAGCAACCAGGGGGTGGGCTACGAGCAGTACTTC.

A remark on this clone: This specimen includes other DNA sequences encoding the same CDR3. The chain is built from TRBV2 and TRBJ2-7; 8 bases line up with TRBD1. The ends lost 5 bases at V and 0 bases at J; junction bases unmatched: 3. The germline gives CDR1 SNHLY, CDR2 FYNNEI. CDR3 length: 14 amino acids. This chain's CDR3 is CASSRQGSSYEQYF. In DNA form, the CDR3 reads TGTGCCAGCAGTAGACAGGGGAGCTCCTACGAGCAGTACTTC.

The genes are TRBV7-8 and TRBJ1-5; D is uncertain. The CDR3 has 13 residues. V shed 3 bases and J shed 5 bases, with 8 bases lying between them. Germline CDR1 SGHVS, CDR2 FQNEAQ. CDR3 DNA: TGTGCCAGCAGCTTGATGAGGGATCAGCCCCAGCATTTT. Translated, it gives CASSLMRDQPQHF.

V usage is TRBV5-1 and J usage is TRBJ2-3, with 9 positions matching TRBD2. CDR3 size: 16 residues. Germline trimming cut 2 bases from V and 5 bases from J; bases unmatched to any gene: 9. Germline V gene data show CDR1 as SGHRS and CDR2 as YFSETQ. CDR3 sequence (DNA): TGCGCCAGCAGCTTCAACCTAGCGGGAAGGCAAGATACGCAGTATTTT. Translated: CASSFNLAGRQDTQYF. Complete variable domain (other parts from reference TRBV5-1 and TRBJ2-3): KAGVTQTPRYLIKTRGQQVTLSCSPISGHRSVSWYQQTPGQGLQFLFEYFSETQRNKGNFPGRFSGRQFSNSRSEMNVSTLELGDSALYLCASSFNLAGRQDTQYFGPGTRLTVL.

The V and J genes are TRBV10-3 and TRBJ2-5; no clear D gene. With 6 bases removed from V and 1 base from J, the gap between germline ends came to 6 bases. The CDR3 runs 12 residues. Germline values: CDR1 ENHRY, CDR2 SYGVKD. The CDR3 sequence: CAIRAPQETQYF. As DNA, the CDR3 is TGTGCCATCAGGGCTCCCCAAGAGACCCAGTACTTC.

The rearrangement links TRBV7-2 to TRBJ2-2, with no clear D. V shed 0 bases and J shed 4 bases, with 9 bases lying between them. The germline CDR1 and CDR2 sequences are SGHTA and FQGNSA. The length of the CDR3 is 15 residues. As DNA, the CDR3 is TGTGCCAGCAGCTTAGCTAATCTAGTCACCGGGGAGCTGTTTTTT. Amino acids: CASSLANLVTGELFF.